This T cell receptor beta chain originates from a study of post-analysis software for immune sequencing data (dated by TCRdb to the mid-2010s). Looking at the study overall: Recorded disease courses included relapsing-remitting, secondary progressive and progressive-relapsing multiple sclerosis, with some patients lacking subtype annotation. The patient repertoires were compared against about a dozen previously published healthy control repertoires obtained from donors aged roughly 6 to 26 years. A subset of samples was prepared in parallel using single-end sample barcoding, then pooled and co-amplified after Illumina adapter ligation. Study-wide findings and limitations: Direct clustering with F measure showed strong co-clustering of samples prepared in the same batch, prompting a batch-effect correction. Significantly higher frequencies in patients than in controls were found for roughly 5 TRBV segments, including TRBV5-6, TRBV5-1 and TRBV20-1. The multiple sclerosis patient group was slightly younger than the control group. Multiple sclerosis patients had significantly lower normalized Chao1 diversity than controls, a result that suggests substantial peripheral T-cell clonal expansion.

This clonotype was recorded a few times. Its antigen has not been determined. A much larger clone differs by one base, so this may be a read error. Library method: PCR. Sequenced using an Illumina HiSeq 2500. To reduce PCR and sequencing biases, unique molecular identifiers were built into the TCR beta cDNA libraries. Every 1 to 10 million input T cells yielded about 500,000 cDNA molecules, meaning each molecule approximated one T cell. Patient libraries were prepared and sequenced with the same protocol used for the earlier healthy control dataset. Samples belonging to the same batch were prepared together, multiplexed and sequenced on a shared HiSeq lane. In the authors' own workflow: Raw barcoded reads were processed with MIGEC, and single-read molecular identifier groups were discarded before consensus assembly and CDR3 extraction. VDJtools was used for post-analysis of the clonotype tables, and diversity was normalized by down-sampling every dataset to the size of the smallest sample. Repertoire overlap clustering matched CDR3 amino acid but not nucleotide sequences to correct batch-related cross-sample contamination. Using fastp at Q25 and MiXCR, TCRdb reprocessed the public reads and kept productive beta chains. Every entry covers one CDR3 protein and lists the most common genes and DNA from its rows. V and J calls and clone size were set by TCRdb, not the authors. This sample lists a few hundred thousand distinct CDR3 sequences; 35% to 40% were detected once. The ten most abundant clones make up less than 6% of the sample.

V and J are truncated by 1 base and 10 bases respectively, leaving an intervening sequence of 10 bases. Spanning cysteine to phenylalanine, the CDR3 consists of 11 amino acids. The sequence is cut down to CDR3 DNA, 33 bases in frame from base 1. According to the germline V gene, CDR1 reads SQVTM and CDR2 reads ANQGSEA. To demonstrate the VDJtools post-analysis software, TCR beta repertoires were profiled from the peripheral blood of roughly 14 young patients with multiple sclerosis. Multiple sclerosis patients were children and adolescents aged 6 to 15 years. The sequence is built from TRBV29-1 and TRBJ1-2, and the D gene may be TRBD1, 6 bases matching. The sequencing sample was made of blood. The TCR originated in a girl aged 5 to 17 with multiple sclerosis. The CDR3 region reads CSVEGGADYTF. Read as DNA, the sequence is TGCAGCGTTGAAGGGGGGGCTGACTACACCTTC.